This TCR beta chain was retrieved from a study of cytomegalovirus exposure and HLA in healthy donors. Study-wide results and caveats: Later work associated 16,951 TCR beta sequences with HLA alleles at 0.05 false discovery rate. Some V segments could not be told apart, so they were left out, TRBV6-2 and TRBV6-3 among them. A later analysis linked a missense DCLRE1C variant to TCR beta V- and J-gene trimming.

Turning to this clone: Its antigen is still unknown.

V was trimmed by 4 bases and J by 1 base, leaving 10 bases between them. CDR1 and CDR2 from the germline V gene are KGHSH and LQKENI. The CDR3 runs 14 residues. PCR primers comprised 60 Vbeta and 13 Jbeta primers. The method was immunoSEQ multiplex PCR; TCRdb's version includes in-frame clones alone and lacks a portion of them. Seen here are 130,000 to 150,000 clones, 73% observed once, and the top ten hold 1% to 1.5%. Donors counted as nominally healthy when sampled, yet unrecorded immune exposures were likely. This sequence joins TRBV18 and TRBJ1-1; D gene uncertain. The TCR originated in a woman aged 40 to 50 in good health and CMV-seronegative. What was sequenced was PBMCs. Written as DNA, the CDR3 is TGTGCCAGCTCACACGATGTTAGGAACACTGAAGCTTTCTTT. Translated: CASSHDVRNTEAFF.